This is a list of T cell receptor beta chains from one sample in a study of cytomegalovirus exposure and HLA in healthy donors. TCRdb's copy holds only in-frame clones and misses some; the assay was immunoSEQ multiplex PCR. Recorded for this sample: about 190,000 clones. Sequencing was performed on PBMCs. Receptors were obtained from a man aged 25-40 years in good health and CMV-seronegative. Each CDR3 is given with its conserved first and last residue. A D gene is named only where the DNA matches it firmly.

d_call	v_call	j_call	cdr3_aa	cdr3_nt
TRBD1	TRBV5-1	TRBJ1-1	CASSLGGQPPGTEAFF	TGCGCCAGCAGCTTGGGGGGACAGCCGCCGGGAACTGAAGCTTTCTTT
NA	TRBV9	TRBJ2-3	CASSVGASSGRTAGTQYF	TGTGCCAGCAGCGTGGGAGCCAGCTCCGGACGAACAGCAGGTACGCAGTATTTT
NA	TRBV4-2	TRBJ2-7	CASSPRTASSYEQYF	TGTGCCAGCAGCCCTAGGACTGCCTCCTCCTACGAGCAGTACTTC
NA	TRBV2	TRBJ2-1	CASSEAVTGGDEQFF	TGTGCCAGCAGTGAAGCGGTGACAGGAGGCGATGAGCAGTTCTTC
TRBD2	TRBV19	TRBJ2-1	CASSSGTSGGGSYNEQFF	TGTGCCAGTAGCTCCGGGACTAGCGGAGGGGGCTCCTACAATGAGCAGTTCTTC
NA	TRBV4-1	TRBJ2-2	CASSPITWLNTGELFF	TGCGCCAGCAGCCCGATAACGTGGCTTAACACCGGGGAGCTGTTTTTT
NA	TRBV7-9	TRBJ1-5	CASSLGQLDQPQHF	TGTGCCAGCTCACTAGGACAGCTCGATCAGCCCCAGCATTTT
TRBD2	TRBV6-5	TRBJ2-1	CASSPLAGVPNEQFF	TGTGCCAGCAGTCCGCTAGCGGGAGTTCCCAATGAGCAGTTCTTC
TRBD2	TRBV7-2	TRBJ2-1	CASSFLAGRYNEQFF	TGTGCCAGCAGCTTTCTAGCGGGGCGCTACAATGAGCAGTTCTTC
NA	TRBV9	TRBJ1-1	CASSPLLTEAFF	TGTGCCAGCAGCCCCCTTTTGACTGAAGCTTTCTTT
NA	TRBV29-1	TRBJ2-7	CSVEEGTYEQYF	TGCAGCGTTGAAGAGGGCACCTACGAGCAGTACTTC
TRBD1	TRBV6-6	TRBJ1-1	CASRFRDRGVAFF	TGTGCCAGCAGATTCCGGGACAGGGGGGTAGCTTTCTTT
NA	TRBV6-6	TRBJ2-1	CASPPSRLNEQFF	TGTGCCAGCCCCCCTAGCCGCCTCAATGAGCAGTTCTTC
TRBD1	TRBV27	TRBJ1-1	CASSSTGTGRRMNTEAFF	TGTGCCAGCAGTTCAACTGGGACAGGGCGCCGCATGAACACTGAAGCTTTCTTT
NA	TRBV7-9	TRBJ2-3	CASSLAGGSTDTQYF	TGTGCCAGCAGCTTAGCCGGTGGTAGCACAGATACGCAGTATTTT
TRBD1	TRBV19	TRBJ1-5	CASRGAGGFPQHF	TGTGCCAGTCGGGGGGCAGGGGGCTTTCCCCAGCATTTT
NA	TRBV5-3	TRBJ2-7	CAPGNDRPPSKAQYF	TGTGCCCCTGGTAATGACAGGCCCCCTTCCAAGGCGCAGTACTTC
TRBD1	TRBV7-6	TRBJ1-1	CASSLGQANTEAFF	TGTGCCAGCAGCCTGGGACAGGCCAACACTGAAGCTTTCTTT
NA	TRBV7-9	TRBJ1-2	CASSLLMGDSPAYGYTF	TGTGCCAGCAGCTTACTTATGGGTGACAGCCCTGCCTATGGCTACACCTTC
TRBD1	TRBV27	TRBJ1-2	CASSPDMTLQGDYGYTF	TGTGCCAGCAGTCCCGACATGACCCTACAGGGGGACTATGGCTACACCTTC
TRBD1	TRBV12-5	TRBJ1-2	CASGLGQGAYGYTF	TGTGCTAGTGGTTTGGGGCAGGGGGCGTATGGCTACACCTTC
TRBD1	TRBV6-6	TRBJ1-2	CASRPPPGQVIGTF	TGTGCCAGCAGGCCTCCTCCGGGACAGGTCATCGGCACCTTC
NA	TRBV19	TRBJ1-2	CASSTSRGDGGYTF	TGTGCCAGTAGTACCTCCCGGGGGGACGGTGGCTACACCTTC
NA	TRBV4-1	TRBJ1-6	CASSQPYVQSSYNSPLHF	TGCGCCAGCAGCCAACCGTACGTACAGAGCTCCTATAATTCACCCCTCCACTTT
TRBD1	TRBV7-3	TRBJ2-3	CASSSQPPGQGHTQYF	TGTGCCAGCAGCTCTCAGCCCCCGGGACAGGGACATACGCAGTATTTT
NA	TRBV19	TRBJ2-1	CASRLTPRRVNEQFF	TGTGCCAGTAGGCTGACTCCAAGGAGGGTCAATGAGCAGTTCTTC
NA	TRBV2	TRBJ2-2	CASSLTGETGELFF	TGTGCCAGCAGTTTAACTGGTGAAACCGGGGAGCTGTTTTTT
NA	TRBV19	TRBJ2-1	CASSQQGVLGNNEQFF	TGTGCCAGTAGTCAACAAGGGGTCCTGGGGAACAATGAGCAGTTCTTC
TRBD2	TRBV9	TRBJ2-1	CASSGASGGTYRGRENEQFF	TGTGCCAGCAGCGGGGCGAGCGGGGGGACGTACCGGGGAAGAGAGAATGAGCAGTTCTTC
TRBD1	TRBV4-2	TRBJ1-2	CASSQDGTDYGYTF	TGTGCCAGCAGCCAAGATGGGACAGACTATGGCTACACCTTC
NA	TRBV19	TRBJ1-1	CASSLAENTEAFF	TGTGCCAGTAGTTTGGCAGAGAACACTGAAGCTTTCTTT
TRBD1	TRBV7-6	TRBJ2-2	CASSSTGGTGELFF	TGTGCCAGCAGTTCCACAGGGGGCACCGGGGAGCTGTTTTTT
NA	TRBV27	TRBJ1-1	CASSLDRLNTEAFF	TGTGCCAGCAGTTTAGACAGACTGAACACTGAAGCTTTCTTT
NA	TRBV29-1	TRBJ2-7	CSVDGRPGEQYF	TGCAGCGTTGATGGGCGGCCGGGAGAGCAGTACTTC
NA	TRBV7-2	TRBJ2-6	CASLMEAGANVLTF	TGTGCCAGCCTAATGGAGGCTGGGGCCAACGTCCTGACTTTC
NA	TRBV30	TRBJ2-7	CAWSVTTYEQYF	TGTGCCTGGAGCGTGACAACCTACGAGCAGTACTTC
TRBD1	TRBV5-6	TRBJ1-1	CASSIPGQGNPAFF	TGTGCCAGCAGCATACCGGGACAGGGAAATCCAGCTTTCTTT
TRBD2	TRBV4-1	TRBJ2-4	CASSQVAGGAKNIQYF	TGCGCCAGCAGCCAAGTAGCGGGAGGGGCCAAAAACATTCAGTACTTC
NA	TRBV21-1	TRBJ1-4	CASSNLQVSEKLFF	TGTGCCAGCAGCAACCTGCAGGTTAGTGAAAAACTGTTTTTT
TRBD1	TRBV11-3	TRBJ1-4	CASSWGQGNEKLFF	TGTGCCAGCAGCTGGGGACAGGGTAATGAAAAACTGTTTTTT
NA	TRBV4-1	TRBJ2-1	CASSQARDSQNSYNEQFF	TGCGCCAGCAGCCAGGCTCGGGACTCCCAAAACTCCTACAATGAGCAGTTCTTC
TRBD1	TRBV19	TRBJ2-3	CASSTGTATRYTQYF	TGTGCCAGTAGCACCGGGACAGCCACAAGATATACGCAGTATTTT
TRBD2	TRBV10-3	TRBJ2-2	CAISEWGLENTGELFF	TGTGCCATCAGTGAGTGGGGACTAGAGAACACCGGGGAGCTGTTTTTT
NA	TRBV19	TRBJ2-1	CASGFSYNEQFF	TGTGCCAGCGGTTTCTCCTACAATGAGCAGTTCTTC
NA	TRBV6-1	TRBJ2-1	CASSVVPQEEQFF	TGTGCCAGCAGTGTTGTCCCCCAAGAGGAGCAGTTCTTC
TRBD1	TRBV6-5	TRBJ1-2	CASTPGQGANGYTF	TGTGCCAGCACCCCGGGACAGGGGGCCAATGGCTACACCTTC
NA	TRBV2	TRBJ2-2	CASGVLPNTGELFF	TGTGCCAGCGGTGTACTTCCTAACACCGGGGAGCTGTTTTTT